The clone carrying this T cell receptor (beta chain) has only a few counts. Antigen: not known. TCRdb processed the RT-PCR reads anew with MiXCR; each CDR3 protein has one entry. Here the sample spans 530,000 or so distinct CDR3 sequences, about 11% being singletons. Germline-derived CDR1 and CDR2 are SQVTM and ANQGSEA. V gave up 5 bases and J gave up 6 bases; unmatched junction bases: 8. This CDR3 has 14 amino acids. The data derive from a study of response to subunit inactivated influenza vaccine. Notes on the study in general: Each seasonal influenza vaccination, the authors suggested, recruits few new T cells.

Sequenced here: PBMCs from blood, sampled on the day of vaccination. The chain uses TRBV29-1 and TRBJ2-7; TRBD1 matches at 12 bases. This TCR was sampled from a man aged 50 to 60 who received an inactivated influenza vaccine. The CDR3 nucleotides read TGCAGCGTTTACGGAGGGACAGGGGGCTTCGAGCAGTACTTC. Translated, it gives CSVYGGTGGFEQYF.